A selection of T cell receptor beta chains follows, all from one sample in a study of blood T cell repertoires in COVID-19. The assay was immunoSEQ multiplex PCR, and TCRdb's table has in-frame clones only and misses some. The repertoire holds about 140,000 clones, with 80% to 85% as singletons. Source material: peripheral blood. The receptors originated from a human donor in a cohort sampled during active COVID-19. Both conserved end residues are part of each CDR3. D genes are given only for firm matches. Size tells how often a clone was seen (once, few, many) or the class of an expanded clone, and some rows leave it out.

cdr3_length | j_call | clone_size | v_call | d_call | cdr3_aa | cdr3_nt
14 | TRBJ1-4 | NA | TRBV14 | NA | CASSQDWRGEKLFF | TGTGCCAGCAGCCAAGATTGGCGGGGGGAAAAACTGTTTTTT
19 | TRBJ1-1 | few | TRBV28 | NA | CASSWGMTGRGGLGTEAFF | TGTGCCAGCAGTTGGGGTATGACGGGGCGGGGGGGGCTCGGCACTGAAGCTTTCTTT
15 | TRBJ1-2 | NA | TRBV7-2 | TRBD1 | CASSFRDRDNYGYTF | TGTGCCAGCAGCTTCCGGGACAGGGATAACTATGGCTACACCTTC
14 | TRBJ2-4 | NA | TRBV29-1 | NA | CSVVGTGFGNIQYF | TGCAGCGTTGTGGGTACAGGGTTCGGAAACATTCAGTACTTC
18 | TRBJ2-7 | NA | TRBV7-6 | TRBD1 | CASSLVTPGQGRTYEQYF | TGTGCCAGCAGCTTAGTTACGCCGGGACAGGGGAGAACCTACGAGCAGTACTTC
19 | TRBJ1-5 | NA | TRBV6-2/TRBV6-3 | TRBD1 | CASSYSKWRVEGANQPQHF | TGTGCCAGCAGTTACTCGAAATGGAGGGTTGAGGGGGCCAATCAGCCCCAGCATTTT
13 | TRBJ2-7 | NA | TRBV19 | NA | CASSTRLAYEQYF | TGTGCCAGTAGTACCAGACTAGCCTACGAGCAGTACTTC
15 | TRBJ2-7 | NA | TRBV7-9 | NA | CASSPYQGGDYEQYF | TGTGCCAGCAGCCCCTATCAAGGGGGGGACTACGAGCAGTACTTC
13 | TRBJ1-1 | few | TRBV24-1 | TRBD1 | CATSDRGQGAAFF | TGTGCCACCAGTGATCGGGGACAGGGGGCGGCTTTCTTT
18 | TRBJ2-1 | NA | TRBV7-8 | TRBD2 | CASSTGLAGGSSYNEQFF | TGTGCCAGCAGCACGGGACTAGCGGGAGGTAGCTCCTACAATGAGCAGTTCTTC
12 | TRBJ2-7 | NA | TRBV5-1 | TRBD1 | CASSDRGYEQYF | TGCGCCAGCAGCGACAGGGGCTACGAGCAGTACTTC
23 | TRBJ2-1 | NA | TRBV24-1 | TRBD2 | CATSDPPGTSGRHPASSYNEQFF | TGTGCCACCAGTGATCCCCCCGGGACTAGCGGGAGGCACCCCGCCAGCTCCTACAATGAGCAGTTCTTC
18 | TRBJ2-2 | NA | TRBV6-1 | TRBD2 | CASSAGGLAGNPTGELFF | TGTGCCAGCAGTGCGGGGGGACTAGCGGGAAATCCCACCGGGGAGCTGTTTTTT
17 | TRBJ2-3 | NA | TRBV11-2 | TRBD2 | CASSSPTSGDYTDTQYF | TGTGCCAGCAGCTCCCCGACTAGCGGGGACTACACAGATACGCAGTATTTT